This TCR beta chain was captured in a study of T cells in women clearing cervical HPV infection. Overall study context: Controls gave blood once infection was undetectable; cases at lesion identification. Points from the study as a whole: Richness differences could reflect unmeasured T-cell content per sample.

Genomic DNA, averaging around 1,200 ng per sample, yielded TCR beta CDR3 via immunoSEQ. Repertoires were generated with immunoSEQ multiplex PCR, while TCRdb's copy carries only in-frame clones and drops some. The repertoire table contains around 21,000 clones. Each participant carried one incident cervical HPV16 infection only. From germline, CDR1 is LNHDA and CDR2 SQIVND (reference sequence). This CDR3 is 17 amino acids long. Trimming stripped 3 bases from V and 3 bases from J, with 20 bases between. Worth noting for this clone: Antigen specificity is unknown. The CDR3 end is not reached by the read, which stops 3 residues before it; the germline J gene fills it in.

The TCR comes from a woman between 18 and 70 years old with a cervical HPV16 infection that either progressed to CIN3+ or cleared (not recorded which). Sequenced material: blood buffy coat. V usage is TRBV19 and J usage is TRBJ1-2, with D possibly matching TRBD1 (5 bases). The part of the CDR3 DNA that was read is TGTGCCAGTAGTATTTTGAGCGGGCAGGGCCCGGACTATGGC. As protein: CASSILSGQGPDYG. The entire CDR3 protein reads CASSILSGQGPDYGYTF. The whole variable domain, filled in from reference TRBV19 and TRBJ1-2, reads DGGITQSPKYLFRKEGQNVTLSCEQNLNHDAMYWYRQDPGQGLRLIYYSQIVNDFQKGDIAEGYSVSREKKESFPLTVTSAQKNPTAFYLCASSILSGQGPDYGYTFGSGTRLTVV.